Below, 10 T cell receptor beta chains from the same sample are listed, as sequenced in a study of OX40 agonist ivuxolimab in advanced cancers. Library prep was done by the immunoSEQ multiplex PCR assay. Sourced from immuneACCESS, this table was stored by TCRdb with only in-frame sequences that have V and J called. A share of the clones is absent; for the studies checked, an unresolved V gene accounts for under half, and the remainder has no known explanation. This sample holds about 49,000 clones; approximately 79% were observed only once. Together, the top ten hold more than 2% of the sample. Sample: CD4+ or CD8+ T cells sorted from blood, taken in a trial of the OX40 agonist ivuxolimab. The receptors stem from an adult with an advanced solid tumor such as melanoma, head and neck, liver or kidney cancer.

The gene calls are TRBV27 and TRBJ2-7; 7 nucleotides line up with TRBD2. Trimming at V came to 2 bases and at J to 3 bases, leaving 1 base not matched to a gene. Germline loops: CDR1 MNHEY, CDR2 SMNVEV (reference sequence). This CDR3 comprises 13 residues. The CDR3 region is CASSLRGSYEQYF. CDR3 DNA sequence: TGTGCCAGCAGTTTACGCGGGAGCTACGAGCAGTACTTC.

This clone turned up a few times. The V call is TRBV9, the J call TRBJ2-3; a weak D match, TRBD1 (5 bases). CDR3 size: 13 residues. Germline assignment: CDR1 SGDLS and CDR2 YYNGEE. Trimming pared 5 bases from V and 2 bases from J, leaving 9 bases between. CDR3 bases: TGTGCCAGCAGTACAGGAGCCACAGATACGCAGTATTTT. This translates into CASSTGATDTQYF.

This chain joins TRBV7-8 and TRBJ1-5; 7 nucleotides agree with TRBD1. The CDR3 consists of 15 residues. V gave up 5 bases and J gave up 5 bases; unmatched junction bases: 9. The germline V gene has CDR1 SGHVS and CDR2 FQNEAQ. The CDR3 DNA reads as TGTGCCAGCAGCATCTCGACAGGGTTTGATCAGCCCCAGCATTTT. This encodes CASSISTGFDQPQHF.

The chain uses TRBV19 and TRBJ1-5, with 8 bases lining up with TRBD1. The J segment lost 5 bases and the V segment lost 4 bases, leaving 1 base of the junction unmatched. Germline V gene lookup returns CDR1 LNHDA and CDR2 SQIVND (reference sequence). The CDR3 extends over 13 amino acids. The CDR3 region is CASSTGGDQPQHF. CDR3 nucleotide sequence: TGTGCCAGTAGTACAGGGGGCGATCAGCCCCAGCATTTT.

This clone has a single count. The genes are TRBV7-9 and TRBJ1-5; tentative D call: TRBD1 (5 bases). This CDR3 is built from 18 residues. V lost 1 base to trimming and J lost 0 bases, with 16 bases between them. CDR1 and CDR2 (germline): SEHNR, FQNEAQ (reference sequence). CDR3 amino acids: CASSLVIGRDYSNQPQHF. CDR3 DNA sequence: TGTGCCAGCAGCTTAGTAATCGGGCGGGACTATAGCAATCAGCCCCAGCATTTT. Drawing the rest from reference TRBV7-9 and TRBJ1-5, the complete variable domain is DTGVSQNPRHKITKRGQNVTFRCDPISEHNRLYWYRQTLGQGPEFLTYFQNEAQLEKSRLLSDRFSAERPKGSFSTLEIQRTEQGDSAMYLCASSLVIGRDYSNQPQHFGDGTRLSIL.

The gene calls are TRBV28 and TRBJ1-1; D possibly corresponds to TRBD1 (5 bases). CDR1 and CDR2 from the germline V gene are MDHEN and SYDVKM. This CDR3 region has 14 residues. V was clipped by 2 bases and J by 2 bases, with 9 bases between them. The CDR3 sequence is CASSLKQGNTEAFF. Here the CDR3 DNA reads TGTGCCAGCAGTTTAAAGCAGGGAAACACTGAAGCTTTCTTT. Using reference TRBV28 and TRBJ1-1 for the parts outside the CDR3, the full variable domain is DVKVTQSSRYLVKRTGEKVFLECVQDMDHENMFWYRQDPGLGLRLIYFSYDVKMKEKGDIPEGYSVSREKKERFSLILESASTNQTSMYLCASSLKQGNTEAFFGQGTRLTVV.

The chain joins TRBV7-2 to TRBJ1-2; D is undetermined. Per germline, CDR1 SGHTA and CDR2 FQGNSA. The V end was cut by 5 bases, the J end by 12 bases, with 10 bases between. The CDR3 is made up of 10 amino acids. DNA for the CDR3: TGTGCCAGCAGCGGGAGAGGAAACACCTTC. It encodes CASSGRGNTF.

This clone was counted a single time. The chain carries TRBV5-5 and TRBJ2-1, with 9 bases identical to TRBD1. Germline loops: CDR1 SGHKS, CDR2 YYEKEE (reference sequence). The CDR3 has 16 residues. Trimming took 3 bases from V and 7 from J; bases not matched to a gene: 11. The CDR3 DNA follows: TGTGCCAGCAGCTACCCCGGACAGGGGAGTGTGAATGAGCAGTTCTTC. Translating it yields CASSYPGQGSVNEQFF. Together with reference TRBV5-5 and TRBJ2-1, the CDR3 gives the full variable domain: DAGVTQSPTHLIKTRGQQVTLRCSPISGHKSVSWYQQVLGQGPQFIFQYYEKEERGRGNFPDRFSARQFPNYSSELNVNALLLGDSALYLCASSYPGQGSVNEQFFGPGTRLTVL.

This chain connects TRBV7-2 to TRBJ1-6; weak D call: TRBD1 (5 bases). CDR3 size: 13 residues. Trimming took 5 bases from V and 8 from J, leaving 10 bases between them. The germline V gene encodes CDR1 SGHTA and CDR2 FQGNSA. The CDR3 is CASSQRGDSPLHF. CDR3 DNA: TGTGCCAGCAGCCAACGGGGGGATTCACCCCTCCACTTT.

The V and J genes are TRBV2 and TRBJ2-1; D may be TRBD1 or TRBD2 (5 bases each). CDR3 length equals 11 residues. V was clipped by 6 bases and J by 15 bases, with 15 bases between them. Looked up from germline, CDR1 is SNHLY and CDR2 is FYNNEI. CDR3 in DNA: TGTGCCAGCAGATTATCGGGACGCGGGTTCTTC. The encoded protein is CASRLSGRGFF.